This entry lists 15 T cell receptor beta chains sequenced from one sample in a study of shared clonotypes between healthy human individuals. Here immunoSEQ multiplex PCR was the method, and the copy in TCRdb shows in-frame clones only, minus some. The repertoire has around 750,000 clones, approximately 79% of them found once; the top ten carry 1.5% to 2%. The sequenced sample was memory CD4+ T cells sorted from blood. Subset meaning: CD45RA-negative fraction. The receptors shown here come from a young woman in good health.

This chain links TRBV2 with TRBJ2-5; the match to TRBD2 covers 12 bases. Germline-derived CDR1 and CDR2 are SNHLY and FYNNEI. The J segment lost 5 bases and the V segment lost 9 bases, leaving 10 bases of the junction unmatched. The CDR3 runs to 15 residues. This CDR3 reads CASSGLAGRGETQYF. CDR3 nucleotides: TGTGCCAGTTCCGGACTAGCGGGGAGGGGGGAGACCCAGTACTTC.

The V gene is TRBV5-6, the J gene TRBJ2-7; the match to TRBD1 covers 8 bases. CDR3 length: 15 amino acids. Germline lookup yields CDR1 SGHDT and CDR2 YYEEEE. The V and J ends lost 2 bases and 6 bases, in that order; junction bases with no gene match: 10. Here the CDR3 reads CASSFLRQGRREQYF. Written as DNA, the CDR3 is TGTGCCAGCAGCTTTCTACGACAGGGGCGGCGCGAGCAGTACTTC.

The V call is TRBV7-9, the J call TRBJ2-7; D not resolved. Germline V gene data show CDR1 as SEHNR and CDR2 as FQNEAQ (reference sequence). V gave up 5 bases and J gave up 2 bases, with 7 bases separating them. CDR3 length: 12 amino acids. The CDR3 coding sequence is TGTGCCAGCAGCCGAATTACCTACGAGCAGTACTTC. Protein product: CASSRITYEQYF.

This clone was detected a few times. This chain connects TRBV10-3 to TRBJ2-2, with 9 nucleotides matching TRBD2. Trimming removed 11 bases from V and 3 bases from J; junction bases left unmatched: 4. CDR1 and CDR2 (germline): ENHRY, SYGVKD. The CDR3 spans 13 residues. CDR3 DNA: TGTGCCGCGGGGGGGACGCACACCGGGGAGCTGTTTTTT. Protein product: CAAGGTHTGELFF.

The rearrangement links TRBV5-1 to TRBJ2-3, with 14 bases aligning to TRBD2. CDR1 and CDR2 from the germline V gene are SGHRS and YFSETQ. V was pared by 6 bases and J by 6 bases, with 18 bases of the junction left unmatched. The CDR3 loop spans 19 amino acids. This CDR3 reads CASIAGPLGLAGVSDTQYF. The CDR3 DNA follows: TGCGCCAGCATCGCGGGGCCTCTGGGACTAGCGGGAGTTAGCGATACGCAGTATTTT.

The chain's CDR3 is CASSEPPAHGYTF. CDR3 in DNA: TGTGCCAGCAGTGAACCGCCCGCCCATGGCTACACCTTC. The rearrangement joins TRBV6-1 to TRBJ1-2, with D unresolved. The CDR3 is 13 amino acids. Trimming left V 2 bases short and J 6 bases short, with 10 bases between. Germline CDR1 and CDR2: MNHNS and SASEGT.

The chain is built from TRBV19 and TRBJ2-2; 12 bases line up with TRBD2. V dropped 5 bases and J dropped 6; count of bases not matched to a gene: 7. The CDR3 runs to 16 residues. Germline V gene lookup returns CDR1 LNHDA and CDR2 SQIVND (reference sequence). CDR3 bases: TGTGCCAGTAGTCCGAGACTAGCGGGAGAGGCCGGGGAGCTGTTTTTT. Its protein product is CASSPRLAGEAGELFF.

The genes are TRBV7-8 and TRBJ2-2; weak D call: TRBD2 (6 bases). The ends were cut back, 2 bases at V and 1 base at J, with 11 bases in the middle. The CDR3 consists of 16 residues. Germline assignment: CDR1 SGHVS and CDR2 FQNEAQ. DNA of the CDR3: TGTGCCAGCAGCTTAAGGCTAGCGAAGAACACCGGGGAGCTGTTTTTT. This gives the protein CASSLRLAKNTGELFF.

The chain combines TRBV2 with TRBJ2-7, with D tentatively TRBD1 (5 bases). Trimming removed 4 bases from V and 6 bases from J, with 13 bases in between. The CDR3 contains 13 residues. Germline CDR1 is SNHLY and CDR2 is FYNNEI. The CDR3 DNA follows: TGTGCCAGCAGTGGGCAGGGTCTTGCCGAGCAGTACTTC. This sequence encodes CASSGQGLAEQYF.

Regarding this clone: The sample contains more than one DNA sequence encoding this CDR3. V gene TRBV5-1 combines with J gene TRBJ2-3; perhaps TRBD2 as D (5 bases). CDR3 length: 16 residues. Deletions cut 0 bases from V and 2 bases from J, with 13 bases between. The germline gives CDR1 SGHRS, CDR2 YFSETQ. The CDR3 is CASSLEGRGDTDTQYF. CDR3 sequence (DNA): TGCGCCAGCAGCTTGGAAGGACGGGGAGACACAGATACGCAGTATTTT.

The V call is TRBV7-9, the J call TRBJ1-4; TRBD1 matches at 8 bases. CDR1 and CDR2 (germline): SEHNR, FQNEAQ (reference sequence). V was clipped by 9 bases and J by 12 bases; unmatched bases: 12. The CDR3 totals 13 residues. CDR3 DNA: TGTGCCAGTCGTTGGCAGGGGGCAGGAGAACTGTTTTTT. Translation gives CASRWQGAGELFF.

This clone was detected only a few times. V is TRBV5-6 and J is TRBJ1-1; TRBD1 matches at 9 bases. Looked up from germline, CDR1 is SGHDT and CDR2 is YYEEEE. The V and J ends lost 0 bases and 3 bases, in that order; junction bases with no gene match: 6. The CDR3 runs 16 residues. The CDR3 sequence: CASSLDRGLYDTEAFF. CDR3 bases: TGTGCCAGCAGCTTGGACAGGGGGCTTTACGACACTGAAGCTTTCTTT. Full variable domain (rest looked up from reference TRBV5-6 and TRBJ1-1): DAGVTQSPTHLIKTRGQQVTLRCSPKSGHDTVSWYQQALGQGPQFIFQYYEEEERQRGNFPDRFSGHQFPNYSSELNVNALLLGDSALYLCASSLDRGLYDTEAFFGQGTRLTVV.

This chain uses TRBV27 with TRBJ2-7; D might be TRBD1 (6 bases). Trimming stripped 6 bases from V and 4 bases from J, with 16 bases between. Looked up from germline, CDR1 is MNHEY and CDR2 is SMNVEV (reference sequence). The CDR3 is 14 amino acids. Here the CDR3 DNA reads TGTGCCAGCAGCTTTGGCAGGGGTGGGTACGAGCAGTACTTC. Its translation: CASSFGRGGYEQYF.

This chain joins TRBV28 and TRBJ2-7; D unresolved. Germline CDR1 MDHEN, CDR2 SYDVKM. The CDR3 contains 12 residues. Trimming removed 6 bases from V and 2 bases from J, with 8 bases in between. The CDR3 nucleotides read TGTGCCAGCAGGAGCAACCCCTACGAGCAGTACTTC. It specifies CASRSNPYEQYF.

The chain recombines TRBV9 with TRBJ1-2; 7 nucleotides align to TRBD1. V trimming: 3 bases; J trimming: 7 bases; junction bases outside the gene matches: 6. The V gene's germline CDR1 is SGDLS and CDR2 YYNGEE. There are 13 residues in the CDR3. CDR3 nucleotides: TGTGCCAGCAGCGCGACAGGGCCGGGTGGCTACACCTTC. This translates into CASSATGPGGYTF.